A single sample is the source of the 27 T cell receptor beta chains below, sequenced in a study of blood T cell repertoires in COVID-19. The repertoire was sequenced with immunoSEQ multiplex PCR; TCRdb's copy has only in-frame clones and lacks some. The data show a few hundred thousand clones, over 75% seen once. Material for sequencing was PBMCs or T cells enriched from blood (not recorded which). These TCRs come from a woman in her twenties or thirties who had recovered from COVID-19.

This clone was seen only a few times. The V gene is TRBV9, the J gene TRBJ2-1; the D gene is possibly TRBD2 (6 bases). Between the trimmed V and J ends, which lost 2 bases and 0 bases, there was a span of 9 bases. Germline CDR1 reads SGDLS; CDR2 reads YYNGEE. The CDR3 contains 15 residues. The CDR3 nucleotides read TGTGCCAGCAGCGTTAATAGCGGCTCCTACAATGAGCAGTTCTTC. It encodes CASSVNSGSYNEQFF.

The chain joins TRBV2 to TRBJ1-1; 8 nucleotides agree with TRBD1. Germline V gives CDR1 SNHLY, CDR2 FYNNEI. V trimming: 5 bases; J trimming: 5 bases; junction bases outside the gene matches: 7. The CDR3 is 14 residues long. The CDR3 DNA is TGTGCCAGCAGTCTACAGGGGGGGATAACTGAAGCTTTCTTT. Translation: CASSLQGGITEAFF.

The CDR3: CASAPRDRGWREQYF. The CDR3 DNA follows: TGCGCCAGCGCCCCACGGGACAGGGGTTGGAGGGAGCAGTACTTC. V gene TRBV4-1 combines with J gene TRBJ2-7, with 10 bases aligning to TRBD1. Germline CDR1 and CDR2: MGHRA and YSYEKL. CDR3 size: 15 residues. V lost 8 bases and J lost 7; bases outside the gene matches: 14.

A note on this clone: Germline is not matched at one junction end, which may reflect a read error. The CDR3 DNA reads as TGTGCCAGCAGCGTGGGACAGTTAGCGAACATCGGGGAGCTGTTTTTT. Amino acids: CASSVGQLANIGELFF. The chain combines TRBV9 with TRBJ2-2, with TRBD1 matching over 7 bases. The V gene's germline CDR1 is SGDLS and CDR2 YYNGEE. The CDR3 is 16 amino acids.

V is TRBV6-5 and J is TRBJ1-2; 8 bases match TRBD1. Germline CDR1 MNHEY, CDR2 SVGAGI. V trimming: 4 bases; J trimming: 5 bases; junction bases outside the gene matches: 6. The CDR3 sequence is 14 residues long. CDR3 loop: CASSFGTGGYGYTF. CDR3 in DNA: TGTGCCAGCAGTTTCGGGACAGGCGGGTATGGCTACACCTTC.

This sequence joins TRBV19 and TRBJ2-1; D is unresolved. This CDR3 contains 15 residues. With 0 bases removed from V and 6 bases from J, the gap between germline ends came to 12 bases. Germline lookup yields CDR1 LNHDA and CDR2 SQIVND (reference sequence). The CDR3 loop is CASSIEGPSRNEQFF. As DNA, the CDR3 is TGTGCCAGTAGTATAGAGGGTCCTAGTCGCAATGAGCAGTTCTTC. Combining the CDR3 with reference TRBV19 and TRBJ2-1 gives the whole variable domain DGGITQSPKYLFRKEGQNVTLSCEQNLNHDAMYWYRQDPGQGLRLIYYSQIVNDFQKGDIAEGYSVSREKKESFPLTVTSAQKNPTAFYLCASSIEGPSRNEQFFGPGTRLTVL.

V usage is TRBV28 and J usage is TRBJ1-4; no clear D gene. With 0 bases removed from V and 5 bases from J, the gap between germline ends came to 10 bases. The CDR3 spans 15 residues. CDR1 MDHEN and CDR2 SYDVKM come from the germline V gene. In DNA, the CDR3 is TGTGCCAGCAGTTTATGGGGCACGGGGAATGAAAAACTGTTTTTT. As protein: CASSLWGTGNEKLFF.

This chain joins TRBV7-2 and TRBJ1-6, with a tentative D call TRBD1 (6 bases). Germline values: CDR1 SGHTA, CDR2 FQGNSA. Trimming took 2 bases from V and 7 from J, leaving 12 bases between them. This CDR3 has 15 residues. CDR3 nucleotide sequence: TGTGCCAGCAGCTTACAGTCAGGGGTGAATTCACCCCTCCACTTT. Translating gives CASSLQSGVNSPLHF.

The sample holds one count of this clone. This chain uses TRBV6-5 with TRBJ1-1; D gene uncertain. The CDR3 has 14 amino acids. Trimming cost V 2 bases and J 0 bases, with 7 bases left between them. The germline V gene encodes CDR1 MNHEY and CDR2 SVGAGI. CDR3 sequence reads: CASSYTDMNTEAFF. For the CDR3, the DNA is TGTGCCAGCAGTTACACTGATATGAACACTGAAGCTTTCTTT.

The J gene is TRBJ2-2, the V gene TRBV28, with TRBD1 matching over 8 bases. With V trimmed by 11 bases and J by 5 bases, 7 bases remained unmatched. Per the germline V gene, CDR1 is MDHEN and CDR2 is SYDVKM. This CDR3 contains 13 residues. CDR3 loop: CAGLDRGTGELFF. DNA of the CDR3: TGTGCCGGTCTTGACAGGGGAACCGGGGAGCTGTTTTTT.

Worth noting for this clone: The sample contains more than one DNA sequence encoding this CDR3. This chain uses TRBV2 with TRBJ1-5; TRBD1 might be the D (6 bases). Trimming stripped 3 bases from V and 2 bases from J, with 8 bases between. The CDR3 loop spans 14 amino acids. Per germline, CDR1 SNHLY and CDR2 FYNNEI. The CDR3 DNA follows: TGTGCCAGCAGTGAGGGACAAGGCAATCAGCCCCAGCATTTT. It translates to CASSEGQGNQPQHF.

This chain joins TRBV7-9 and TRBJ1-2, with D possibly TRBD1 on 6 matching bases. The CDR3 runs 13 residues. V shed 8 bases and J shed 3 bases, with 13 bases lying between them. Germline loops: CDR1 SEHNR, CDR2 FQNEAQ (reference sequence). Here the CDR3 DNA reads TGTGCCAGCGTCCAACAGGGTCACTATGGCTACACCTTC. This sequence encodes CASVQQGHYGYTF.

The genes are TRBV5-1 and TRBJ2-1; 12 nucleotides align to TRBD2. Trimming cost V 0 bases and J 7 bases; bases outside gene matches: 2. Germline V gene lookup returns CDR1 SGHRS and CDR2 YFSETQ. CDR3 size: 15 residues. The CDR3 reads CASSLALAGGNEQFF. The DNA for the CDR3 is TGCGCCAGCAGCTTGGCCCTAGCGGGAGGGAATGAGCAGTTCTTC.

The J gene is TRBJ1-1, the V gene TRBV10-1, with TRBD1 matching over 7 bases. This CDR3 comprises 14 residues. Germline loops: CDR1 WNHNN, CDR2 SYGVQD (reference sequence). The V gene end was trimmed by 3 bases and the J gene end by 0 bases; junction bases not matched to a gene: 1. CDR3 nucleotides: TGCGCCAGCAGTGACGACAGGGTGAACACTGAAGCTTTCTTT. It yields the protein CASSDDRVNTEAFF.

The V gene is TRBV11-2, the J gene TRBJ2-1, with D possibly TRBD2 on 6 matching bases. This CDR3 spans 12 amino acids. V was pared by 5 bases and J by 13 bases, with 15 bases between. Germline V gives CDR1 SGHAT, CDR2 FQNNGV. CDR3: CASSPQDYRQFF. The CDR3 bases are TGTGCCAGCAGCCCACAGGACTACCGCCAGTTCTTC.

The chain links TRBV7-3 to TRBJ2-3; 13 positions agree with TRBD2. The CDR3 loop spans 16 amino acids. Germline lookup yields CDR1 SGHTA and CDR2 FQGTGA. V shed 5 bases and J 2 bases; nucleotides not matched to a gene: 4. CDR3 nucleotide sequence: TGTGCCAGCAGCCCGGGGACTAGCGGGAACACAGATACGCAGTATTTT. Amino acids: CASSPGTSGNTDTQYF. Filled out from reference TRBV7-3 and TRBJ2-3, the complete variable domain reads GAGVSQTPSNKVTEKGKYVELRCDPISGHTALYWYRQSLGQGPEFLIYFQGTGAADDSGLPNDRFFAVRPEGSVSTLKIQRTERGDSAVYLCASSPGTSGNTDTQYFGPGTRLTVL.

The chain couples TRBV5-1 to TRBJ1-4, with TRBD1 matching 9 bases. This CDR3 has 15 amino acids. V lost 2 bases and J lost 5; bases outside the gene matches: 4. Germline lookup yields CDR1 SGHRS and CDR2 YFSETQ. The CDR3 spells CASSLTGGLNEKLFF. CDR3 DNA sequence: TGCGCCAGCAGCTTAACAGGGGGCCTCAATGAAAAACTGTTTTTT.

The chain uses TRBV27 and TRBJ1-1; D is perhaps TRBD1 (6 bases). Trimming took off 2 bases at V and 4 bases at J, with 11 bases between the two ends. The germline V gene has CDR1 MNHEY and CDR2 SMNVEV (reference sequence). This CDR3 has 14 amino acids. For the CDR3, the DNA is TGTGCCAGCAGTTTAGGACAGAGAGGCACTGAAGCTTTCTTT. Its translation is CASSLGQRGTEAFF.

J is TRBJ2-7 and V is TRBV7-2; a possible D gene is TRBD2 (6 bases). Germline V gene lookup returns CDR1 SGHTA and CDR2 FQGNSA. The CDR3 contains 15 residues. Trimming removed 5 bases from V and 0 bases from J, with 14 bases in between. The CDR3 coding sequence is TGTGCCAGCAGCCTCGGCGGGACGAGCTCCTACGAGCAGTACTTC. As protein: CASSLGGTSSYEQYF. Full variable domain (missing parts from reference TRBV7-2 and TRBJ2-7): GAGVSQSPSNKVTEKGKDVELRCDPISGHTALYWYRQSLGQGLEFLIYFQGNSAPDKSGLPSDRFSAERTGGSVSTLTIQRTQQEDSAVYLCASSLGGTSSYEQYFGPGTRLTVT.

J is TRBJ2-2 and V is TRBV27; 8 nucleotides line up with TRBD2. Looked up from germline, CDR1 is MNHEY and CDR2 is SMNVEV (reference sequence). The CDR3 spans 16 residues. Losses at the gene ends were 6 bases for V and 1 base for J; bases not matched to a gene: 7. The CDR3 region is CASSRIAGRNTGELFF. CDR3 nucleotides: TGTGCCAGCAGCCGAATAGCGGGACGGAACACCGGGGAGCTGTTTTTT.

The chain links TRBV5-5 to TRBJ2-3, with TRBD2 matching over 11 bases. This CDR3 is 16 amino acids long. V gave up 3 bases and J gave up 2 bases; unmatched junction bases: 5. Germline loops: CDR1 SGHKS, CDR2 YYEKEE (reference sequence). DNA of the CDR3: TGTGCCAGCAGCTGGGGGACTAGCGGATTCACAGATACGCAGTATTTT. It codes for CASSWGTSGFTDTQYF.

The genes are TRBV28 and TRBJ1-1; 9 nucleotides align to TRBD1. CDR1 is MDHEN and CDR2 is SYDVKM in the germline V gene. The CDR3 loop spans 16 amino acids. The V gene end was trimmed by 6 bases and the J gene end by 1 base; junction bases not matched to a gene: 9. CDR3 loop: CASRGQGLGTNTEAFF. The CDR3 nucleotides are TGTGCCAGCAGGGGACAGGGACTAGGAACGAACACTGAAGCTTTCTTT.

The CDR3, as DNA: TGTGCCAGCAGCCCGGTAGCCAAAAACATTCAGTACTTC. Translation gives CASSPVAKNIQYF. V and J are TRBV12-3 or TRBV12-4 and TRBJ2-4; D is ambiguous. V gave up 6 bases and J gave up 0 bases, with 6 bases separating them. This CDR3 comprises 13 residues.

The count of this clone is one. CDR3 residues: CASSWATGGTYEQYF. The CDR3 bases are TGTGCCAGCAGTTGGGCGACAGGGGGGACCTACGAGCAGTACTTC. V and J are TRBV27 and TRBJ2-7; 9 bases map to TRBD1. CDR3 length: 15 amino acids. Per germline, CDR1 MNHEY and CDR2 SMNVEV (reference sequence). J was trimmed by 2 bases and V by 4 bases; bases with no gene match: 6.

V usage is TRBV20-1 and J usage is TRBJ1-4; possible D gene TRBD1, 5 bases. The germline V and J ends were trimmed by 5 bases and 11 bases, with 12 bases remaining between them. The length of the CDR3 is 11 residues. Germline loops: CDR1 DFQATT, CDR2 SNEGSKA (reference sequence). This CDR3 reads CSAQGLRKLFF. The CDR3, as DNA: TGCAGTGCTCAGGGTTTGCGGAAACTGTTTTTT.

This clone appeared a single time. The chain joins TRBV13 to TRBJ2-3; D unclear. V was trimmed by 4 bases and J by 0 bases, leaving 14 bases between them. The CDR3 runs 16 residues. Germline V gene data show CDR1 as PRHDT and CDR2 as FYEKMQ (reference sequence). The CDR3 DNA sequence: TGTGCCAGCAGCTCGGGTCCCGTCTCTAGCACAGATACGCAGTATTTT. It encodes CASSSGPVSSTDTQYF.

The gene calls are TRBV7-9 and TRBJ2-7, with TRBD1 matching 7 bases. CDR3 length: 15 residues. J lost 3 bases, V lost 5 bases, and 10 bases had no gene match. Germline V gives CDR1 SEHNR, CDR2 FQNEAQ (reference sequence). CDR3 in DNA: TGTGCCAGCAGCGCGCCGAAGACAGGGAACTACGAGCAGTACTTC. Residues: CASSAPKTGNYEQYF.